This TCR beta chain was recovered during a study of CD8 T cells in Susac syndrome. The CDR3 totals 11 residues. CDR1 is SGHVS, CDR2 FQNEAQ, per germline. Trimming removed 4 bases at V and 5 bases at J, with 5 bases between. This clonotype came up a few times. Its antigen is currently unknown. Whole-study findings and limits: In TEMRA cells and active patients, CD8+ clonal expansion in Susac reached its peak.

The RNA input was about 0.5 to 1 ug, and it was reverse transcribed with random hexamers. TCRdb redid the calling of the immunoSEQ multiplex PCR reads with MiXCR, one entry per CDR3 protein. The table shows about 190,000 distinct CDR3 sequences, with over 90% occurring only once. The TCR sequence derives from a human donor with Susac syndrome. This rearrangement joins TRBV7-8 to TRBJ2-5; no clear D. Sequencing used CD8+ T cells from PBMCs. The CDR3 spells CASSSRETQYF. The CDR3 DNA is TGTGCCAGCAGCTCTCGGGAGACCCAGTACTTC.